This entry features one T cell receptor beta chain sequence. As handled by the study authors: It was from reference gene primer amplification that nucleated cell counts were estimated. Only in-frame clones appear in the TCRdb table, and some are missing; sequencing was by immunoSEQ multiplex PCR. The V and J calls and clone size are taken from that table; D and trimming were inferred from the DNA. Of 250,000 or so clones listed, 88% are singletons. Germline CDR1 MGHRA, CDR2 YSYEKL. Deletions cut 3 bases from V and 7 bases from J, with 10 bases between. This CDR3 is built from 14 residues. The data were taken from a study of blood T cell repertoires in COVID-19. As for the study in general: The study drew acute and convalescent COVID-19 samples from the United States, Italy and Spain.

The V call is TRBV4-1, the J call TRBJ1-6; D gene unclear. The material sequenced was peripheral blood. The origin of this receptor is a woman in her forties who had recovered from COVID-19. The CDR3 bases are TGCGCCAGCAGCCAGGTGGCCGGGAATTCACCCCTCCACTTT. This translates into CASSQVAGNSPLHF.